These 30 T cell receptor beta chains originate from one sample sequenced in a study of T-cell memory formation after mild COVID-19. TCRdb reprocessed the 5' RACE reads via MiXCR and lists one record per CDR3 protein. The profile shows 110,000 to 150,000 distinct CDR3 sequences, 11% to 15% of them singletons. Sequencing was carried out using PBMCs or a T cell subset sorted from them (not recorded which). The source is an adult woman who had mild COVID-19 (a few samples of this study predate the infection). Cell type and time point are not known.

This clonotype turned up a few times. The junction departs from the called germline gene at one end, perhaps through a read error. V and J are TRBV20-1 and TRBJ1-5, with 7 bases that match TRBD1. Germline V gene data show CDR1 as DFQATT and CDR2 as SNEGSKA (reference sequence). This CDR3 comprises 14 residues. This CDR3 is CSARDRVVPQPQHF. Written as DNA, the CDR3 is TGCAGTGCTCGAGACAGGGTGGTCCCTCAGCCCCAGCATTTT.

The chain recombines TRBV29-1 with TRBJ2-2; D is perhaps TRBD1 (6 bases). Germline assignment: CDR1 SQVTM and CDR2 ANQGSEA. Trimming removed 1 base at V and 6 bases at J, with 27 bases between. The CDR3 length is 19 residues. CDR3 in DNA: TGCAGCGTTGAAGTCTCGAGCTACACACAGGGAATTCAGCCCGGGGAGCTGTTTTTT. Encoded protein: CSVEVSSYTQGIQPGELFF.

This clonotype was seen a handful of times. The chain employs TRBV5-1 and TRBJ2-3; TRBD1 agrees at 10 bases. The CDR3 length is 19 residues. The V gene end was trimmed by 2 bases and the J gene end by 2 bases; junction bases not matched to a gene: 14. CDR1 SGHRS and CDR2 YFSETQ come from the germline V gene. CDR3 nucleotides: TGCGCCAGCAGCTTCGTTGGACAGGGGGTAATCCGAAACACAGATACGCAGTATTTT. Translated: CASSFVGQGVIRNTDTQYF.

The chain combines TRBV4-3 with TRBJ2-7; 7 positions agree with TRBD1. Trimming at V came to 0 bases and at J to 5 bases, leaving 7 bases not matched to a gene. Germline assignment: CDR1 LGHNA and CDR2 YSLEER. The CDR3 consists of 15 residues. The CDR3 reads CASSQDRVGGDEQYF. In DNA, the CDR3 is TGCGCCAGCAGCCAAGATAGGGTAGGGGGCGACGAGCAGTACTTC.

In nucleotides, the CDR3 is TGTGCCAGCAGTTACGCACCCAGGATAAATCAGCCCCAGCATTTT. Protein sequence: CASSYAPRINQPQHF. V and J are TRBV6-2 or TRBV6-3 and TRBJ1-5; no definite D call. CDR1 is MNHEY, CDR2 SVGEGT, per germline. The ends were cut back, 2 bases at V and 4 bases at J, with 12 bases in the middle. The CDR3 extends over 15 amino acids.

The CDR3 region has the DNA TGTGCCTGGAGTGTAACTGGAGTGGAGCAGTTCTTC. Its translation is CAWSVTGVEQFF. The rearrangement joins TRBV30 to TRBJ2-1; D unclear. The CDR3 is made up of 12 amino acids. The V end was cut by 0 bases, the J end by 10 bases, with 10 bases between. Per the germline V gene, CDR1 is GTSNPN and CDR2 is SVGIG (reference sequence).

The chain combines TRBV2 with TRBJ2-1, with unresolved D. CDR1 and CDR2 from the germline V gene are SNHLY and FYNNEI. Deletions cut 2 bases from V and 2 bases from J, with 10 bases between. The CDR3 runs to 15 residues. The CDR3 reads CASSERADPYNEQFF. DNA of the CDR3: TGTGCCAGCAGTGAAAGGGCTGACCCCTACAATGAGCAGTTCTTC.

This clonotype was observed a few times. The rearrangement joins TRBV12-3 or TRBV12-4 to TRBJ2-1; TRBD1 aligns across 7 bases. J lost 10 bases, V lost 6 bases, and 12 bases had no gene match. The CDR3 sequence is 14 residues long. CDR3 nucleotide sequence: TGTGCCAGCAGAACGGGACAGTTTGGTGGGGAGCAGTTCTTC. Encoded protein: CASRTGQFGGEQFF.

J is TRBJ2-7 and V is TRBV7-2, with D perhaps given as TRBD1 or TRBD2 (5 bases each). The germline gives CDR1 SGHTA, CDR2 FQGNSA. This CDR3 has 14 amino acids. V was clipped by 4 bases and J by 4 bases, with 14 bases between them. The CDR3 coding sequence is TGTGCCAGCAGCTACGGGGCCGGCGGGTACGAGCAGTACTTC. Residues: CASSYGAGGYEQYF.

The DNA for the CDR3 is TGTGCCAGCAGCTTAGCTGGGACTAGCGGGGGTTTGGCGCAGTATTTT. As protein: CASSLAGTSGGLAQYF. The chain combines TRBV7-6 with TRBJ2-3; 14 nucleotides agree with TRBD2. This CDR3 contains 16 residues. V dropped 0 bases and J dropped 10; count of bases not matched to a gene: 6. Germline V lookup: CDR1 SGHVS, CDR2 FNYEAQ.

This clonotype was detected only a few times. The genes are TRBV11-2 and TRBJ2-1; 7 bases agree with TRBD2. This CDR3 contains 13 residues. Germline loops: CDR1 SGHAT, CDR2 FQNNGV. Germline trimming cut 5 bases from V and 14 bases from J; bases unmatched to any gene: 12. CDR3 nucleotides: TGTGCCAGCAGCCCGGGAGGAGGCCCGGGGAAGTTCTTC. Encoded protein: CASSPGGGPGKFF.

V usage is TRBV24-1 and J usage is TRBJ2-3; D possibly corresponds to TRBD1 (6 bases). This CDR3 spans 14 amino acids. The V gene's germline CDR1 is KGHDR and CDR2 SFDVKD. Trimming shortened V by 12 bases and J by 5 bases, and 20 bases separated the two germline ends. The CDR3, as DNA: TGTGCCGTCCGGGACACCGGCCTAAGAGATACGCAGTATTTT. Residues: CAVRDTGLRDTQYF.

This clonotype occurred a few times. This chain connects TRBV25-1 to TRBJ1-2; 9 bases agree with TRBD1. V lost 3 bases, J lost 4 bases, and 3 bases stayed unmatched. The CDR3 contains 14 residues. Germline V gives CDR1 MGHDK, CDR2 SYGVNS. For the CDR3, the DNA is TGTGCCAGCAGTGAGGACAGGGGAGTCTATGGCTACACCTTC. It is translated as CASSEDRGVYGYTF.

This clonotype was seen more than once but under ten times. The chain uses TRBV13 and TRBJ1-1; D is possibly TRBD1 (5 bases). CDR3 size: 15 residues. Germline assignment: CDR1 PRHDT and CDR2 FYEKMQ (reference sequence). V was trimmed by 0 bases and J by 5 bases, leaving 13 bases between them. The CDR3 coding sequence is TGTGCCAGCAGCTTAGGTTGGGCAGGGTGGACTGAAGCTTTCTTT. Its translation: CASSLGWAGWTEAFF.

The V and J genes are TRBV5-1 and TRBJ2-1; TRBD1 aligns across 7 bases. The CDR3 extends over 11 amino acids. From germline, CDR1 is SGHRS and CDR2 YFSETQ. Trimming cost V 2 bases and J 10 bases; bases outside gene matches: 0. CDR3: CASSLQGEQFF. CDR3 nucleotides: TGCGCCAGCAGCTTACAGGGGGAGCAGTTCTTC.

The chain has TRBV12-3 or TRBV12-4 and TRBJ2-5; D is perhaps TRBD1 (8 bases). Trimming removed 7 bases from V and 4 bases from J, with 22 bases in between. The length of the CDR3 is 16 residues. The CDR3, as DNA: TGTGCCAGCAATGGAAGGCACAGGGGGGGAGGAGAGACCCAGTACTTC. Its translation is CASNGRHRGGGETQYF.

This clonotype was observed a handful of times. The rearrangement joins TRBV5-5 to TRBJ1-1; TRBD1 aligns across 9 bases. Germline lookup yields CDR1 SGHKS and CDR2 YYEKEE (reference sequence). The trim removed 2 bases at V and 4 bases at J, leaving 12 bases unmatched. This CDR3 is built from 17 residues. The chain's CDR3 is CASSFGQGPIGATEAFF. CDR3 DNA: TGTGCCAGCAGCTTCGGACAGGGGCCAATAGGAGCCACTGAAGCTTTCTTT.

The chain has TRBV6-5 and TRBJ2-2; 8 nucleotides agree with TRBD1. V trimming: 6 bases; J trimming: 6 bases; junction bases outside the gene matches: 15. Germline values: CDR1 MNHEY, CDR2 SVGAGI. The CDR3 totals 17 residues. This CDR3 reads CASSPFRGLASAGELFF. CDR3 DNA sequence: TGTGCCAGCAGCCCTTTCAGGGGGCTGGCTAGCGCCGGGGAGCTGTTTTTT.

This clonotype was found a few times. The chain employs TRBV10-3 and TRBJ1-5; D ambiguous. V was trimmed by 0 bases and J by 0 bases, leaving 6 bases between them. Per germline, CDR1 ENHRY and CDR2 SYGVKD. The CDR3 has 15 amino acids. The CDR3 bases are TGTGCCATCAGTGAGTCCACAAGTAGCAATCAGCCCCAGCATTTT. Residues: CAISESTSSNQPQHF.

The V gene is TRBV11-2, the J gene TRBJ2-1, with TRBD2 matching over 10 bases. With V trimmed by 0 bases and J by 7 bases, 15 bases remained unmatched. CDR1 is SGHAT and CDR2 is FQNNGV in the germline V gene. CDR3 length equals 19 residues. The CDR3 nucleotides are TGTGCCAGCAGCTTAGATCGGATTGGTCGAGCGGGAGGGCCTAATGAGCAGTTCTTC. Protein sequence: CASSLDRIGRAGGPNEQFF.

This sequence joins TRBV7-9 and TRBJ2-5; D unresolved. Per the germline V gene, CDR1 is SEHNR and CDR2 is FQNEAQ (reference sequence). V lost 4 bases and J lost 7, with 22 bases in between. CDR3 size: 16 residues. CDR3 sequence reads: CASSSPSETTTWTQYF. CDR3 bases: TGTGCCAGCAGCTCCCCTAGTGAGACCACCACGTGGACCCAGTACTTC.

This clonotype has ten or more counts. The V and J genes are TRBV6-4 and TRBJ2-2; weak D call: TRBD2 (5 bases). CDR1 is MRHNA and CDR2 is SNTAGT in the germline V gene. The V end lost 0 bases, the J end lost 1 base, and 9 bases lay between the germline ends. The CDR3 consists of 16 residues. The CDR3 region is CASSDSVEGNTGELFF. DNA of the CDR3: TGTGCCAGCAGTGACTCGGTCGAGGGGAACACCGGGGAGCTGTTTTTT.

The CDR3: CASSTWEGPDTQYF. CDR3 DNA: TGTGCCAGTAGTACCTGGGAGGGCCCAGATACGCAGTATTTT. The J gene is TRBJ2-3, the V gene TRBV19, with 7 bases that match TRBD2. Germline-derived CDR1 and CDR2 are LNHDA and SQIVND (reference sequence). This CDR3 has 14 amino acids. V was pared by 4 bases and J by 4 bases, with 5 bases of the junction left unmatched.

The CDR3, as DNA: TGCGCCAGCAGTCAAAGGGCTAGCGGGAACTCGTACCAAGAGACCCAGTACTTC. As protein: CASSQRASGNSYQETQYF. The chain combines TRBV23-1 with TRBJ2-5, with TRBD2 matching over 9 bases. TRBV23-1 is an open reading frame whose function is uncertain. V shed 2 bases and J 0 bases; nucleotides not matched to a gene: 10. This CDR3 region has 18 residues.

This clonotype was observed many times. The rearrangement uses TRBV4-2 and TRBJ2-7, with D unclear. Trimming removed 1 base at V and 0 bases at J, with 13 bases between. This CDR3 has 16 amino acids. Germline assignment: CDR1 LGHNA and CDR2 YNFKEQ. In nucleotides, the CDR3 is TGTGCCAGCAGCCAAGGGGCCGGTGGCTCCTCCTACGAGCAGTACTTC. This codes for CASSQGAGGSSYEQYF.

This clonotype turned up a few times. This chain uses TRBV12-3 or TRBV12-4 with TRBJ1-1, with a weak D call TRBD1 (5 bases). V lost 5 bases and J lost 5, with 12 bases in between. The CDR3 contains 13 residues. The CDR3 region is CASSGDPETEAFF. In nucleotides, the CDR3 is TGTGCCAGCAGTGGGGACCCGGAGACTGAAGCTTTCTTT.

V and J are TRBV12-3 or TRBV12-4 and TRBJ2-1; perhaps TRBD2 as D (6 bases). The CDR3 is 14 residues long. Trimming removed 4 bases from V and 6 bases from J, with 13 bases in between. The CDR3 is CASSSAGSGNEQFF. CDR3 DNA: TGTGCCAGCAGTTCAGCGGGTAGCGGCAATGAGCAGTTCTTC.

This clonotype was observed a handful of times. In DNA form, the CDR3 reads TGTGCCACCAGTGACACCACTAGGCTAGGTGAGCAGTTCTTC. Residues: CATSDTTRLGEQFF. The chain is built from TRBV24-1 and TRBJ2-1; D may be TRBD2 (5 bases). CDR1 KGHDR and CDR2 SFDVKD come from the germline V gene. The CDR3 totals 14 residues. V was trimmed by 4 bases and J by 9 bases, leaving 15 bases between them.

Remarks on this clonotype: Mismatch with germline at one junction end may stem from a read error. This chain links TRBV7-7 with TRBJ1-4; 7 bases match TRBD1. CDR1 SSHAT and CDR2 FNYEAQ come from the germline V gene (reference sequence). This CDR3 is built from 15 residues. The CDR3: CASSARTGYNEKLFF. CDR3 DNA: TGTGCTAGCAGCGCGCGGACAGGCTATAATGAAAAACTGTTTTTT.

This clonotype was seen a handful of times. The chain combines TRBV20-1 with TRBJ2-1, with D hard to call. The germline V gene encodes CDR1 DFQATT and CDR2 SNEGSKA (reference sequence). The CDR3 spans 14 residues. Trimming took off 3 bases at V and 2 bases at J, with 11 bases between the two ends. Here the CDR3 reads CSARSETTYNEQFF. In nucleotides, the CDR3 is TGCAGTGCTAGGTCCGAAACAACCTACAATGAGCAGTTCTTC.